This TCR beta chain was recorded in a study of blood T cell repertoires in COVID-19. About the research overall: Researchers got acute and convalescent COVID-19 samples from the United States, Italy and Spain.

Per the study methods: Using reference gene primer amplification, nucleated cell counts were estimated. Only in-frame clones appear in the TCRdb table, and some are missing; sequencing was by immunoSEQ multiplex PCR. From that table come the V and J calls and clone size; the DNA was used to work out D and trimming. Among about 310,000 clones listed, 70% to 90% were seen once. The CDR3 extends over 17 amino acids. Trimming left V 0 bases short and J 4 bases short, with 16 bases between. Germline V gene data show CDR1 as SGHRS and CDR2 as YFSETQ. For recovered donors of Cohort 3, there were two negative PCRs, clearance, or symptom resolution.

The sample taken for sequencing was PBMCs or T cells enriched from blood (not recorded which). V gene TRBV5-1 combines with J gene TRBJ2-2; D possibly corresponds to TRBD2 (6 bases). This TCR was recovered from a woman in her forties who had recovered from COVID-19. The CDR3 is CASSLASWTTFTGELFF. CDR3 nucleotides: TGCGCCAGCAGCTTGGCCTCTTGGACTACCTTCACCGGGGAGCTGTTTTTT.